What follows is one T cell receptor beta chain and its context. The antigen is undetermined. Target depth was 1 in 200,000 to 1 in 1 million T cells, about 10x per clonotype. Profiling relied on immunoSEQ multiplex PCR, and the TCRdb table lists in-frame clones only, not all of them. There are around 300,000 clones in the sample; 80% occur only once, and 5% to 7% lies in the top ten. This sample is drawn from a study of cytotoxic CD8 clonotypes in ibrutinib-treated CLL. Study context: An average of about 250,000 productive templates and 94,082 productive rearrangements was obtained per sample.

Study observations and caveats: Against age-matched healthy donors, baseline clonality ran higher and tracked circulating CD8+ T-cell counts. Public clonotypes were uncommon and contracted or stayed stable on treatment.

The CDR3 extends over 16 amino acids. V was trimmed by 2 bases and J by 0 bases, leaving 15 bases between them. Germline V gene sequence: CDR1 SGHDT, CDR2 YYEEEE. The chain couples TRBV5-6 to TRBJ2-7; a possible D gene is TRBD2 (8 bases). The specimen was PBMCs, collected before ibrutinib treatment. This clonotype was sampled from a human donor with chronic lymphocytic leukemia. CDR3 residues: CASSFFSGDSSYEQYF. The CDR3 DNA is TGTGCCAGCAGCTTTTTTAGCGGGGACAGCTCCTACGAGCAGTACTTC. The whole variable domain, remainder taken from reference TRBV5-6 and TRBJ2-7, is DAGVTQSPTHLIKTRGQQVTLRCSPKSGHDTVSWYQQALGQGPQFIFQYYEEEERQRGNFPDRFSGHQFPNYSSELNVNALLLGDSALYLCASSFFSGDSSYEQYFGPGTRLTVT.